A selection of T cell receptor beta chains follows, all from one sample in a study of shared clonotypes between healthy human individuals. Generated by immunoSEQ multiplex PCR, the TCRdb table keeps only in-frame clones and is missing some. The sample records about 2.1 million clones, about 92% being singletons. The sample consisted of naive CD8+ T cells from PBMCs. The receptors were gathered from a man aged 18 to 30 in good health. Some clones in this sample may be carry-over from other donors' samples. Both conserved end residues are part of each CDR3.

v_call | cdr3_aa
TRBV2 | CASGPTSTGPTQYF
TRBV30 | CAWSVRGVLIYGYTF
TRBV18 | CASSPVGSGDRSYNEQFF
TRBV28 | CASSLNLITNYGYTF
TRBV5-1 | CASSLGVGHDNQPQHF
TRBV5-1 | CASSSDMGYTF
TRBV18 | CASSPRGRSFYEQYF
TRBV27 | CASSPGGIYEQYF
TRBV4-3 | CASSQDRDTLYEQYF
TRBV28 | CASSFGQSGDTQYF
TRBV6-4 | CASSVRQGNYEQYF
TRBV29-1 | CSVRIGGVGYNEQFF
TRBV9 | CASSGQDKYYGYTF
TRBV11-2 | CASTPPSRVTDTQYF
TRBV7-9 | CASSTDVGAHEQYF
TRBV11-2 | CASSLMPSLEQFF
TRBV2 | CASSPTLGTSGRAYYEQYF
TRBV6-5 | CASSSATGETQYF
TRBV4-1 | CASSQLGTAFYGYTF
TRBV27 | CASSQGISSYNEQFF
TRBV27 | CASSWWGGSNQPQHF
TRBV7-9 | CASSPPLDTQYF
TRBV7-2 | CASSLRTYGYTF
TRBV7-2 | CATTPLAGPNNEQFF
TRBV19 | CASSVNYLYYYEQYF
TRBV7-9 | CASSPLTGANTGELFF
TRBV9 | CASETSGSSYNEQFF
TRBV5-1 | CASSGGVGRPAAYEQYF
TRBV4-1 | CASSLKYGNEQFF
TRBV13 | CASSVGTGVGGELFF
TRBV10-3 | CAISEPTGEGYGYTF
TRBV7-9 | CASIGGREKLFF
TRBV11-2 | CASSASAGNYEQYF
TRBV7-8 | CASSLFRTAMNTEAFF
TRBV7-9 | CASSSGQGAGVVDNEQFF
TRBV6-5 | CATHDRGQDGYTF
TRBV11-3 | CASSSRGTGRTDTQYF
TRBV14 | CASSPNGQTYEQYF
TRBV28 | CASRSSKDSHQPQHF
TRBV7-3 | CASSLGVGTEAFF
TRBV19 | CASTIWAEGRNEQFF
TRBV29-1 | CSVEDRTTAYEQYF
TRBV10-1 | CASSDPRNTGELFF